This T cell receptor (beta chain) was profiled in a study of cytomegalovirus exposure and HLA in healthy donors. Turning to the study itself: From donors who were HLA-typed, an early data release held about 85 million unique TCRs. Notes on the study in general: The sole available immune exposure information was CMV serostatus. Clonal expansion, a later analysis showed, was greater in HLA-associated TCR beta chains than in equally common others.

In the case of this clone: The antigen is undetermined.

V was clipped by 3 bases and J by 0 bases, with 11 bases between them. The CDR3 totals 15 residues. In germline, CDR1 is SGHNT, CDR2 YYREEE (reference sequence). A multiplex PCR was run with 60 Vbeta primers and 13 Jbeta primers. Clones were read by immunoSEQ multiplex PCR, and TCRdb kept only the in-frame ones, dropping some. In the table there are around 250,000 clones, approximately 82% of which are singletons. J is TRBJ2-3 and V is TRBV5-4; D not resolved. The sample comprised PBMCs. The clonotype comes from an older woman in good health and CMV-seropositive. CDR3 coding DNA: TGTGCCAGCAGCTCAGGCGTTCTTAGCACAGATACGCAGTATTTT. This codes for CASSSGVLSTDTQYF.